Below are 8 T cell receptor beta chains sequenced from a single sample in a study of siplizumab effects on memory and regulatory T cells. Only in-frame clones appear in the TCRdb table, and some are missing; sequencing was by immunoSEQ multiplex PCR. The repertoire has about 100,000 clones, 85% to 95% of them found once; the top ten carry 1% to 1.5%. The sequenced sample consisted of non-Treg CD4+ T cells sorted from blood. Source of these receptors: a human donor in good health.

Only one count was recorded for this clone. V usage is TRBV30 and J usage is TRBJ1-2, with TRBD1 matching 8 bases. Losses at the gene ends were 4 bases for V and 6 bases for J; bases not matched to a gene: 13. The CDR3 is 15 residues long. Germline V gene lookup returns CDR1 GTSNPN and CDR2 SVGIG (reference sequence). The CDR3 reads CAWNTAGGNADGYTF. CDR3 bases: TGTGCCTGGAACACCGCAGGGGGCAATGCGGATGGCTACACCTTC.

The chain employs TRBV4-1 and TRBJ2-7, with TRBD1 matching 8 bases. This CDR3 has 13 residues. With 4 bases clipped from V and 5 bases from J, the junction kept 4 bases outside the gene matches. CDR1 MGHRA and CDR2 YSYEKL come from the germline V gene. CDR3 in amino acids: CASSRGQGNEQYF. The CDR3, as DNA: TGCGCCAGCAGCCGCGGACAGGGAAACGAGCAGTACTTC.

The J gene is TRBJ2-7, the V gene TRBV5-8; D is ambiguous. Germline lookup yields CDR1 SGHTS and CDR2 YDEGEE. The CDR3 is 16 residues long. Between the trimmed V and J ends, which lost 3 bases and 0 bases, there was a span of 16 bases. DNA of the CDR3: TGTGCCAGCAGCTGGACCCCGGGCCCAAGCTCCTACGAGCAGTACTTC. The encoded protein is CASSWTPGPSSYEQYF.

Here the CDR3 reads CASSPGTVNEKLFF. CDR3 coding DNA: TGTGCCAGCAGCCCCGGGACAGTGAATGAAAAACTGTTTTTT. The genes are TRBV11-3 and TRBJ1-4; 7 bases map to TRBD1. CDR1 is SGHNT, CDR2 YENEEA, per germline. The CDR3 spans 14 residues. V lost 5 bases and J lost 5; bases outside the gene matches: 5. Using reference TRBV11-3 and TRBJ1-4 for the parts outside the CDR3, the full variable domain is EAGVVQSPRYKIIEKKQPVAFWCNPISGHNTLYWYLQNLGQGPELLIRYENEEAVDDSQLPKDRFSAERLKGVDSTLKIQPAELGDSAVYLCASSPGTVNEKLFFGSGTQLSVL.

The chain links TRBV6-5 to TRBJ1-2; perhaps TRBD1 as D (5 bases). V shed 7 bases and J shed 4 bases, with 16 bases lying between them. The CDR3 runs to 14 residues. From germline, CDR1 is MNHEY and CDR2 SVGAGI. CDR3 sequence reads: CASKRLGGFYGYTF. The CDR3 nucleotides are TGTGCCAGCAAGCGATTGGGGGGGTTCTATGGCTACACCTTC.

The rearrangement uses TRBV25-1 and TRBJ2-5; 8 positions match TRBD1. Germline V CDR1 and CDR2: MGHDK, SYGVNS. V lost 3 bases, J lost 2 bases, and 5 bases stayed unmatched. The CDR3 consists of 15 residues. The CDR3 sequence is CASSDRDRLQETQYF. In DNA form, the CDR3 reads TGTGCCAGCAGTGACCGGGACAGGCTTCAAGAGACCCAGTACTTC.

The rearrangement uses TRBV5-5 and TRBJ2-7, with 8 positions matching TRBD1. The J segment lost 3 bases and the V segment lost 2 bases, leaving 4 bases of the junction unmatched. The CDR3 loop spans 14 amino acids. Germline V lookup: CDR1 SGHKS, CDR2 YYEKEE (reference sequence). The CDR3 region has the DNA TGTGCCAGCAGCTTCGGACAGGGAAACTACGAGCAGTACTTC. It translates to CASSFGQGNYEQYF. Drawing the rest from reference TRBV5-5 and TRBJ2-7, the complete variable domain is DAGVTQSPTHLIKTRGQQVTLRCSPISGHKSVSWYQQVLGQGPQFIFQYYEKEERGRGNFPDRFSARQFPNYSSELNVNALLLGDSALYLCASSFGQGNYEQYFGPGTRLTVT.

CDR3 sequence: CASSIHGYGYTF. The CDR3 coding sequence is TGTGCCAGTAGTATACATGGATATGGCTACACCTTC. V is TRBV19 and J is TRBJ1-2; no definite D call. CDR1 is LNHDA, CDR2 SQIVND, per germline (reference sequence). The CDR3 sequence is 12 residues long. Between the trimmed V and J ends, which lost 2 bases and 5 bases, there was a span of 6 bases.